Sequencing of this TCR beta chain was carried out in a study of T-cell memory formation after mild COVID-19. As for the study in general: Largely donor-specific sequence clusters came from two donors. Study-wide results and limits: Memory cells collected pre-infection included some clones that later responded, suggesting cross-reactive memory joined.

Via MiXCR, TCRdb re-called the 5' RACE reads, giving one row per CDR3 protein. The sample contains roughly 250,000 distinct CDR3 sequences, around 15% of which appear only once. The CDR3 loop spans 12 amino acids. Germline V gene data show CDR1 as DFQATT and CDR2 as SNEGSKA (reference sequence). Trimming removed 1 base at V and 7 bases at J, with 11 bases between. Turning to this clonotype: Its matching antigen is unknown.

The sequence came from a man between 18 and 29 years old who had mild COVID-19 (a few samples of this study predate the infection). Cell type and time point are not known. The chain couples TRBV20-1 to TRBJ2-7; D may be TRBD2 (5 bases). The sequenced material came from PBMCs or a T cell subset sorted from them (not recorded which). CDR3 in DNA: TGCAGTGCTAGAGTGGCCTCGGGGGAGCAGTACGTC. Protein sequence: CSARVASGEQYV.